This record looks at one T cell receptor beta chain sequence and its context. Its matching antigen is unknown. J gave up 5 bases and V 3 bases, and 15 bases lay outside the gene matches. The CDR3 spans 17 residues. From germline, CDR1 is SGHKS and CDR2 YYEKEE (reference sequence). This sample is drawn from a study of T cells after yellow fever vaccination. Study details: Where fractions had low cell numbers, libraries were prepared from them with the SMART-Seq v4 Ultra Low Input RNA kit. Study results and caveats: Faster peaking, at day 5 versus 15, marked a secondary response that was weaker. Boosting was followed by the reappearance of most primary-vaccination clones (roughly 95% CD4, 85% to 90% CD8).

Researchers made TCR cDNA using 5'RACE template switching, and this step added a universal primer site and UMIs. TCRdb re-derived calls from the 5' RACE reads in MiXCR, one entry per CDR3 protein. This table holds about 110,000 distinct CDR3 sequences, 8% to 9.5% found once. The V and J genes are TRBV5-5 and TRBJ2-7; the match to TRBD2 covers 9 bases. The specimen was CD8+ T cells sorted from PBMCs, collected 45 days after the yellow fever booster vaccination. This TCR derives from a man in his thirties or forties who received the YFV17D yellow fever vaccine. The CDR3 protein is CASSYHESSGSIDEQYF. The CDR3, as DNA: TGTGCCAGCAGCTACCATGAGAGTAGCGGGAGTATCGACGAGCAGTACTTC.